This T cell receptor (beta chain) comes out of a study of shared clonotypes between healthy human individuals. Points on this clone: The antigen is not known.

Samples underwent the assay at deep level. It was across several immunoSEQ plates that each subset's genomic DNA was evenly split. The method was immunoSEQ multiplex PCR; TCRdb's version includes in-frame clones alone and lacks a portion of them. This table holds roughly 2.1 million clones, 85% to 95% found once. The naive CD8 subset, CD45RO-negative cells positively selected for CCR7, excluded terminally differentiated effector memory CD45RA+ cells. General study findings and limits: Sequencing depth was predicted to influence how clonotypes are shared among donors. Generally, estimated richness proved larger in naive subsets than it did in memory subsets.

The J segment lost 0 bases and the V segment lost 3 bases, leaving 0 bases of the junction unmatched. This CDR3 region has 13 residues. Germline CDR1 and CDR2: SGHTS and YDEGEE. The chain carries TRBV5-8 and TRBJ2-7, with 7 bases aligning to TRBD2. This receptor was identified in a man aged 18 to 29 in good health. Some clones in this sample may be carry-over from other donors' samples. Specimen: naive CD8+ T cells from PBMCs. The CDR3 here is CASSWEGSYEQYF. DNA for the CDR3: TGTGCCAGCAGCTGGGAGGGCTCCTACGAGCAGTACTTC.